This TCR beta chain originates from a study of beta chain features in type 1 diabetes. Study-level findings and limits: TCRB repertoires of naive, central memory and Treg cells appeared more similar among patients than among healthy donors.

Using CD45RO/CCR7/CD25/CD127/CD95/CD27, CD4+ naive, central memory, regulatory and stem cell-like memory cells were sorted. The authors obtained over 98% purity in all sorted populations. Germline CDR1 reads SNHLY; CDR2 reads FYNNEI. V lost 6 bases and J lost 3; bases outside the gene matches: 5. This CDR3 is 15 amino acids long. The investigators reverse transcribed all of the isolated RNA, so they sequenced expressed TCRB transcripts. The average read count of naive, central memory and regulatory T cell samples was approximately 3.9 million. Sequenced by immunoSEQ multiplex PCR; TCRdb stores in-frame clones only, minus some. This table holds a few hundred thousand clones, roughly 11% found once. Remarks on this clone: Antigen specificity is unknown.

Sequenced sample: naive CD4+ T cells from blood. The TCR sequence derives from a woman in her 30s in good health. V gene TRBV2 combines with J gene TRBJ2-7; 13 nucleotides match TRBD2. CDR3 sequence: CASSQGLAGVYEQYF. The CDR3 DNA is TGTGCCAGCAGCCAAGGACTAGCGGGAGTCTACGAGCAGTACTTC.